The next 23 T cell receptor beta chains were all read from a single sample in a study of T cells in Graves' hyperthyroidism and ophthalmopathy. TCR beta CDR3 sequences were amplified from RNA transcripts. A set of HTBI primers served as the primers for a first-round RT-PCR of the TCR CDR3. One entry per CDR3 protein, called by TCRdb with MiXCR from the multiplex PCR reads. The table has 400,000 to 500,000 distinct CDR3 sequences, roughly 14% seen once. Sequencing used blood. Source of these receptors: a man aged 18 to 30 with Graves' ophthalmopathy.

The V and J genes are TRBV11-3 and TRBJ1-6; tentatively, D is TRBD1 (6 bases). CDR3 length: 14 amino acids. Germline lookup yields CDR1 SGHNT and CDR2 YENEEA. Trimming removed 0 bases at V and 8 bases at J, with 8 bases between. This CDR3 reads CASSLDYRDSPLHF. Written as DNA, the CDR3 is TGTGCCAGCAGCTTAGATTACAGGGATTCACCCCTCCACTTT.

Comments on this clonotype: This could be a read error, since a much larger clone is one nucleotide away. The CDR3 nucleotides are TGTGCCAGCAGAGGACAGTCCATAAATGGCTACGCCTTC. Its translation: CASRGQSINGYAF. This sequence joins TRBV6-1 and TRBJ1-2, with a tentative D call TRBD1 (6 bases). Germline V gives CDR1 MNHNS, CDR2 SASEGT. CDR3 length equals 13 residues.

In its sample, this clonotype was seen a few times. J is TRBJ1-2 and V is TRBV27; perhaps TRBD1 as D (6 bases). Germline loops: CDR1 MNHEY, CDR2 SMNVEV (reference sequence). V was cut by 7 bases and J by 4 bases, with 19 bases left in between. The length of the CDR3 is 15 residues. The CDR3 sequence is CASTDPGQAPYGYTF. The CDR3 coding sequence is TGTGCCAGCACCGACCCGGGACAAGCCCCCTATGGCTACACCTTC.

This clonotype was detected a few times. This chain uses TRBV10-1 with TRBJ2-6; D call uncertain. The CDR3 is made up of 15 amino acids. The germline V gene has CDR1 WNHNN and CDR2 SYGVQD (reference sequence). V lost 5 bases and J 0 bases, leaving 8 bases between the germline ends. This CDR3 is CASSFDSSGANVLTF. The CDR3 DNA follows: TGCGCCAGCAGTTTCGATTCCTCTGGGGCCAACGTCCTGACTTTC.

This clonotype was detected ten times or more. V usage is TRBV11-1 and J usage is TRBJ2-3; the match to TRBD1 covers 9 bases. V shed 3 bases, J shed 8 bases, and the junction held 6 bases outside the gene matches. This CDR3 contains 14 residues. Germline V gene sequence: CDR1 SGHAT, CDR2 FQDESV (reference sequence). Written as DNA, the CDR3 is TGTGCCAGCAGCTTGTCTACAGGGGGCGGTACGCAGTATTTT. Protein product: CASSLSTGGGTQYF.

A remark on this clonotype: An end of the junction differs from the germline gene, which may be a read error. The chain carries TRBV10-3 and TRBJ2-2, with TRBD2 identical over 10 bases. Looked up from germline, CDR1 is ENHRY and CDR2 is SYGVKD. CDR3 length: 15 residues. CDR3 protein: CAIRRLAGNQGELSF. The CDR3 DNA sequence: TGTGCCATCAGAAGACTAGCGGGTAACCAAGGGGAGCTGTCTTTT.

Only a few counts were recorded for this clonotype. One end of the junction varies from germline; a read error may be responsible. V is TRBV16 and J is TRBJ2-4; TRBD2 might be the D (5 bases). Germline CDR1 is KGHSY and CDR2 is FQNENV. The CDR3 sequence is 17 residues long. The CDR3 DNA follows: TGTGCCAGCAGCCAAATGGAGGAAGCCTTAGCCAAAACCATTCAGTACTTC. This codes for CASSQMEEALAKTIQYF.

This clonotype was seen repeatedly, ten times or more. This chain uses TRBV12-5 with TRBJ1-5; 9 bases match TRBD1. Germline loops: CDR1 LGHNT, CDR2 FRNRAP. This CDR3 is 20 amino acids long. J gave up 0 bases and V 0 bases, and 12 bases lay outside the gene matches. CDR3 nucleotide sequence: TGTGCTAGTGGTTTGGTACGGGGAGGGACAGGGACCTATAGCAATCAGCCCCAGCATTTT. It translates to CASGLVRGGTGTYSNQPQHF. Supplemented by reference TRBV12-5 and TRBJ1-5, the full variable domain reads DARVTQTPRHKVTEMGQEVTMRCQPILGHNTVFWYRQTMMQGLELLAYFRNRAPLDDSGMPKDRFSAEMPDATLATLKIQPSEPRDSAVYFCASGLVRGGTGTYSNQPQHFGDGTRLSIL.

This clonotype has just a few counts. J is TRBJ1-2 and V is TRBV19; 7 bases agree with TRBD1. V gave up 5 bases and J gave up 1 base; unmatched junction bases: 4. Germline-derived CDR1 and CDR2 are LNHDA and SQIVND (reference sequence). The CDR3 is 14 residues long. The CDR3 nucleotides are TGTGCCAGTAGTCAGCAGGGGGTTAACTATGGCTACACCTTC. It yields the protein CASSQQGVNYGYTF.

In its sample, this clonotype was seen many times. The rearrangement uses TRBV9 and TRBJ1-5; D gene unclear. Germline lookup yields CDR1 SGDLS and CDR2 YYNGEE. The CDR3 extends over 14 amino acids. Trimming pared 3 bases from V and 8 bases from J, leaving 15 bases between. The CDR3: CASSGGRTQEPQHF. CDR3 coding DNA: TGTGCCAGCAGCGGGGGAAGGACTCAGGAGCCCCAGCATTTT.

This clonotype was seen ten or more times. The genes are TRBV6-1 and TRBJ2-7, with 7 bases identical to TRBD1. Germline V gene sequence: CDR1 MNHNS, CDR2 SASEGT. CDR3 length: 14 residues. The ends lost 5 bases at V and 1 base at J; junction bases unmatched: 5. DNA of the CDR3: TGTGCCAGCAGTTCGCCAGGGGGTTCCTACGAGCAGTACTTC. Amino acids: CASSSPGGSYEQYF.

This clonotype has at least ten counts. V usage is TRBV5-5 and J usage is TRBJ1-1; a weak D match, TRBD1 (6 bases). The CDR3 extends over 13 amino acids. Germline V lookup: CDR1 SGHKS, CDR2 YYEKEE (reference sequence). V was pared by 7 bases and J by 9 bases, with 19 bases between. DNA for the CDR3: TGTGCCAGCCGGGGGCAAGGGACGGCGAAAGCTTTCTTT. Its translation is CASRGQGTAKAFF.

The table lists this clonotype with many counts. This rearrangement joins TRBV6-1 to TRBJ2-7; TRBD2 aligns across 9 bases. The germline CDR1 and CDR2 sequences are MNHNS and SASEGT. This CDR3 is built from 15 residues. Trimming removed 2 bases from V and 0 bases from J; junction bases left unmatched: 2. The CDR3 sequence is CASSEHSGSSYEQYF. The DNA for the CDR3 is TGTGCCAGCAGTGAACATAGCGGGAGCTCCTACGAGCAGTACTTC.

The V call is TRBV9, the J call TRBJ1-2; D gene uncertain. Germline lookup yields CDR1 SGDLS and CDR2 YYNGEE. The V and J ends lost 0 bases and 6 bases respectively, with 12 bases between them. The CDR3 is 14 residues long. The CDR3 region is CASSVGEYEDGYTF. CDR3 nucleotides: TGTGCCAGCAGCGTAGGGGAGTATGAGGATGGCTACACCTTC.

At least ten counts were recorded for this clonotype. In DNA form, the CDR3 reads TGCGCCAGCAGCTTGGACCAGGGGCGCTATGGCTACACCTTC. It codes for CASSLDQGRYGYTF. This sequence joins TRBV5-1 and TRBJ1-2, with D possibly being TRBD1 (6 bases). The CDR3 spans 14 residues. Trimming took off 0 bases at V and 4 bases at J, with 10 bases between the two ends. CDR1 and CDR2 from the germline V gene are SGHRS and YFSETQ.

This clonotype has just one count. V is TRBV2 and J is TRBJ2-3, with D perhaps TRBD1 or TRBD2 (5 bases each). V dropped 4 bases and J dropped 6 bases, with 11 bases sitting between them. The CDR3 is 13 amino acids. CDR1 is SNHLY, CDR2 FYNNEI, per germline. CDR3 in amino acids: CASSGQGRDTQYF. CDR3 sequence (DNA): TGTGCCAGCAGTGGGCAGGGACGGGATACGCAGTATTTT.

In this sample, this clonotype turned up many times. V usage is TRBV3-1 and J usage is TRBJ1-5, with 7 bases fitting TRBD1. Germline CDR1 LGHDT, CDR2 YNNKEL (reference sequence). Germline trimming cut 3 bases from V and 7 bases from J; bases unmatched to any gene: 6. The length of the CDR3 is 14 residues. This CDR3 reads CASSHGQVGQPQHF. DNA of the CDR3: TGTGCCAGCAGCCATGGACAGGTGGGACAGCCCCAGCATTTT.

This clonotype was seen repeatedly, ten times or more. The CDR3 loop reads CASSEWTVVEQYF. CDR3 coding DNA: TGTGCCAGCAGTGAGTGGACAGTAGTGGAGCAGTACTTC. The chain combines TRBV2 with TRBJ2-7; perhaps TRBD1 as D (6 bases). This CDR3 is built from 13 residues. Germline CDR1 and CDR2: SNHLY and FYNNEI. V lost 3 bases to trimming and J lost 7 bases, with 13 bases between them.

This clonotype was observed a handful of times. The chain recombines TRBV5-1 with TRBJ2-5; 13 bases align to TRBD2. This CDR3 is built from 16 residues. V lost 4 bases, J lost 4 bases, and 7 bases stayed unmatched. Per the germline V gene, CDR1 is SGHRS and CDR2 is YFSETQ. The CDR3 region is CASSHTSGGASETQYF. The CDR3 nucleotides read TGCGCCAGCAGCCATACTAGCGGGGGGGCTTCAGAGACCCAGTACTTC.

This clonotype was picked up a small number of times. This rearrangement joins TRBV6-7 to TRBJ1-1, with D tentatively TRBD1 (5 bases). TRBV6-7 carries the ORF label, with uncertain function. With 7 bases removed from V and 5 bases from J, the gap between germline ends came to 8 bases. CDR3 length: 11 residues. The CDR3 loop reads CASIWGTEAFF. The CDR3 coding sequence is TGTGCCAGCATATGGGGGACTGAAGCTTTCTTT.

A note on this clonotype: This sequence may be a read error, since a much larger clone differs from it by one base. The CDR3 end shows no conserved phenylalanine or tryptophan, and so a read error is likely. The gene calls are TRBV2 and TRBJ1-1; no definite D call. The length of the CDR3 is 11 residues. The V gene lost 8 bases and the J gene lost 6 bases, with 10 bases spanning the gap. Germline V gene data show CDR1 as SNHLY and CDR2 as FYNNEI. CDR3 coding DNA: TGTGCCAGCGGCCAGGTCTCTGAAGCTTTCCTT. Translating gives CASGQVSEAFL.

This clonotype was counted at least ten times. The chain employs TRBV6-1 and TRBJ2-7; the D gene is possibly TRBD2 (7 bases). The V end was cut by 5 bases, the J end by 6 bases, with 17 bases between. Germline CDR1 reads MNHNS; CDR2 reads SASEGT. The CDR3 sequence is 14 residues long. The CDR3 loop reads CASSFGGRGGEQYF. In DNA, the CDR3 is TGTGCCAGCAGTTTTGGAGGTAGGGGGGGCGAGCAGTACTTC.

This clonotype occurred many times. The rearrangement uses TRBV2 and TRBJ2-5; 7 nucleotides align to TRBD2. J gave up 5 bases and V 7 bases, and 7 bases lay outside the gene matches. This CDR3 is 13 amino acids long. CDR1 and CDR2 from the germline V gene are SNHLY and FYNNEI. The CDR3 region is CASKREGGETQYF. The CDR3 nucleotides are TGTGCCAGCAAACGCGAGGGAGGGGAGACCCAGTACTTC.